This entry lists 15 T cell receptor beta chains sequenced from one sample in a study of OX40 agonist ivuxolimab in advanced cancers. Method: immunoSEQ multiplex PCR; TCRdb's copy keeps in-frame clones and lacks some. The sample includes around 100,000 clones, 85% to 95% of them seen just once. Sequencing was performed on CD4+ or CD8+ T cells sorted from blood, taken in a trial of the OX40 agonist ivuxolimab. The receptors were gathered from an adult with an advanced solid tumor such as melanoma, head and neck, liver or kidney cancer.

This chain's CDR3 is CARTPGTAAKNIQYF. CDR3 DNA sequence: TGTGCCAGGACGCCGGGGACCGCTGCCAAAAACATTCAGTACTTC. The chain links TRBV25-1 to TRBJ2-4; D is tentatively TRBD1 or TRBD2 (5 bases each). Germline assignment: CDR1 MGHDK and CDR2 SYGVNS. The V and J ends lost 9 bases and 1 base respectively, with 16 bases between them. The CDR3 has 15 amino acids.

The chain couples TRBV28 to TRBJ2-3; TRBD2 is a possible D gene (6 bases). V lost 6 bases, J lost 2 bases, and 12 bases lay in between. The germline V gene encodes CDR1 MDHEN and CDR2 SYDVKM. The CDR3 length is 14 residues. CDR3 residues: CASSYTSHTDTQYF. The DNA of the CDR3 is TGTGCCAGCAGCTATACTAGCCACACAGATACGCAGTATTTT.

The rearrangement uses TRBV7-9 and TRBJ1-1, with D hard to call. From germline, CDR1 is SEHNR and CDR2 FQNEAQ (reference sequence). V was trimmed by 5 bases and J by 0 bases, leaving 7 bases between them. The CDR3 consists of 13 residues. The CDR3 DNA reads TGTGCCAGCAGCCGCCACGTGAACACTGAAGCTTTCTTT. The encoded protein is CASSRHVNTEAFF.

CDR3 coding DNA: TGTGCCACCAGCAGACGCGGGAGAATTTTTGAGCAGTTCTTC. This translates into CATSRRGRIFEQFF. The chain carries TRBV15 and TRBJ2-1, with 7 positions matching TRBD2. V was clipped by 2 bases and J by 9 bases; unmatched bases: 7. CDR3 length: 14 amino acids. Germline V gene data show CDR1 as LNHNV and CDR2 as YYDKDF (reference sequence).

The chain employs TRBV11-1 and TRBJ2-1; 8 nucleotides match TRBD2. The V gene end was trimmed by 3 bases and the J gene end by 7 bases; junction bases not matched to a gene: 8. The CDR3 totals 15 residues. Germline V gene sequence: CDR1 SGHAT, CDR2 FQDESV (reference sequence). In DNA, the CDR3 is TGTGCCAGCAGCTTCGTAGCGGGATTGAGGAATGAGCAGTTCTTC. Its translation: CASSFVAGLRNEQFF.

In its sample, this clone was seen once. This sequence joins TRBV2 and TRBJ1-5; no clear D. Trimming took off 7 bases at V and 9 bases at J, with 16 bases between the two ends. Germline CDR1 and CDR2: SNHLY and FYNNEI. The CDR3 has 13 residues. CDR3: CASTGNPTRPQHF. The CDR3 DNA reads as TGTGCCAGCACCGGTAATCCCACCAGGCCCCAGCATTTT. Full variable domain (remainder filled in from reference TRBV2 and TRBJ1-5): EPEVTQTPSHQVTQMGQEVILRCVPISNHLYFYWYRQILGQKVEFLVSFYNNEISEKSEIFDDQFSVERPDGSNFTLKIRSTKLEDSAMYFCASTGNPTRPQHFGDGTRLSIL.

This chain links TRBV18 with TRBJ2-2, with 14 bases that match TRBD2. The junction had 5 bases not matched to a gene; V was cut back by 4 bases and J by 4 bases. Germline V gene lookup returns CDR1 KGHSH and CDR2 LQKENI. This CDR3 is 17 amino acids long. The CDR3 is CASSRRLAGGGTGELFF. The CDR3 bases are TGTGCCAGCTCACGACGACTAGCGGGAGGGGGCACCGGGGAGCTGTTTTTT.

Worth noting for this clone: Other DNA sequences from this sample encode an identical CDR3 as well. This chain connects TRBV5-1 to TRBJ1-2; D is unclear. This CDR3 is built from 14 residues. V was trimmed by 0 bases and J by 0 bases, leaving 6 bases between them. Looked up from germline, CDR1 is SGHRS and CDR2 is YFSETQ. CDR3 sequence reads: CASSLDSPNYGYTF. DNA of the CDR3: TGCGCCAGCAGCTTGGACAGCCCTAACTATGGCTACACCTTC.

The J gene is TRBJ2-5, the V gene TRBV20-1; possible D gene TRBD1, 5 bases. CDR1 is DFQATT and CDR2 is SNEGSKA in the germline V gene (reference sequence). Trimming cost V 6 bases and J 5 bases, with 10 bases left between them. This CDR3 region has 11 residues. This chain's CDR3 is CSAGHRETQYF. The CDR3 bases are TGCAGTGCGGGGCATAGGGAGACCCAGTACTTC.

V usage is TRBV21-1 and J usage is TRBJ1-1. TRBV21-1 is a documented pseudogene. The CDR3 has 12 residues. The CDR3, as DNA: TGTGCCAGCAGCAAATGGGGAGCTGAAGCTTTCTTT. Translation: CASSKWGAEAFF.

The rearrangement joins TRBV18 to TRBJ2-1, with 8 bases matching TRBD1. CDR1 is KGHSH, CDR2 LQKENI, per germline. The CDR3 is 17 amino acids. V lost 4 bases to trimming and J lost 2 bases; unmatched junction nucleotides: 10. CDR3 amino acids: CASSLRSGQGTYNEQFF. As DNA, the CDR3 is TGTGCCAGCTCACTCCGGTCCGGACAGGGAACCTACAATGAGCAGTTCTTC.

This chain uses TRBV18 with TRBJ1-5; D not resolved. CDR3 length: 13 amino acids. Between the trimmed V and J ends, which lost 3 bases and 3 bases, there was a span of 6 bases. Germline CDR1 and CDR2: KGHSH and LQKENI. The CDR3 spells CASSPGPNQPQHF. The CDR3 DNA reads TGTGCCAGCTCACCGGGCCCCAATCAGCCCCAGCATTTT. Combining the CDR3 with reference TRBV18 and TRBJ1-5 gives the whole variable domain NAGVMQNPRHLVRRRGQEARLRCSPMKGHSHVYWYRQLPEEGLKFMVYLQKENIIDESGMPKERFSAEFPKEGPSILRIQQVVRGDSAAYFCASSPGPNQPQHFGDGTRLSIL.

J is TRBJ1-2 and V is TRBV7-8; D ambiguous. The length of the CDR3 is 14 residues. CDR1 SGHVS and CDR2 FQNEAQ come from the germline V gene. Trimming left V 1 base short and J 4 bases short, with 10 bases between. CDR3 nucleotide sequence: TGTGCCAGCAGCTTAGGCGAGGACTTCTATGGCTACACCTTC. Protein sequence: CASSLGEDFYGYTF.

This clone has a handful of counts. The chain recombines TRBV4-2 with TRBJ2-3; D might be TRBD2 (5 bases). CDR1 LGHNA and CDR2 YNFKEQ come from the germline V gene. Trimming took off 0 bases at V and 4 bases at J, with 14 bases between the two ends. This CDR3 spans 16 amino acids. CDR3 loop: CASSQDLATTSDTQYF. The CDR3 DNA follows: TGTGCCAGCAGCCAAGATCTTGCGACTACCTCAGATACGCAGTATTTT.

The CDR3: CASSAVVGTGAPEQYF. CDR3 nucleotides: TGTGCCAGCAGCGCCGTAGTAGGGACAGGGGCCCCCGAGCAGTACTTC. The V and J genes are TRBV7-3 and TRBJ2-7, with 10 positions matching TRBD1. Trimming removed 5 bases from V and 6 bases from J; junction bases left unmatched: 13. The CDR3 has 16 residues. Germline V gene data show CDR1 as SGHTA and CDR2 as FQGTGA.